Sequencing of this TCR beta chain was carried out in a study of response to subunit inactivated influenza vaccine. Regarding the study as a whole: Authors suggested few new T cells are recruited by each seasonal influenza vaccination.

Germline CDR1 and CDR2: SGHDT and YYEEEE. This CDR3 contains 15 residues. After removal of 0 bases from V and 4 bases from J, the junction contained 6 bases not matched to a gene. TCRdb recomputed calls from the RT-PCR reads with MiXCR, one row per CDR3 protein. The table lists approximately 700,000 distinct CDR3 sequences, approximately 14% of them singletons. This clonotype was counted between two and nine times. Antigen unknown. Sequenced material: PBMCs from blood, taken around two weeks before vaccination. The sequence was collected from a man aged 50 to 59 who received an inactivated influenza vaccine. This sequence joins TRBV5-6 and TRBJ1-2; 7 nucleotides agree with TRBD1. The CDR3 is CASSLASGGAYGYTF. DNA of the CDR3: TGTGCCAGCAGCTTGGCTTCAGGGGGGGCCTATGGCTACACCTTC. Using reference TRBV5-6 and TRBJ1-2 for the parts outside the CDR3, the full variable domain is DAGVTQSPTHLIKTRGQQVTLRCSPKSGHDTVSWYQQALGQGPQFIFQYYEEEERQRGNFPDRFSGHQFPNYSSELNVNALLLGDSALYLCASSLASGGAYGYTFGSGTRLTVV.